Listed below are T cell receptor beta chains from one sample, sequenced in a study of cytomegalovirus exposure and HLA in healthy donors. Some clones are missing from TCRdb's copy, which holds only in-frame ones; the method was immunoSEQ multiplex PCR. The table includes about 160,000 clones, 82% detected once. Sequenced material: PBMCs. The source of these receptors is a girl between 5 and 17 years old in good health and CMV-seropositive. Both conserved end residues are part of each CDR3. D genes are given only for firm matches. The size entry is marked missing in some rows and otherwise reads once, few, many or a size class.

v_call,j_call,d_call,clone_size,cdr3_aa,cdr3_nt
TRBV6-1,TRBJ2-7,TRBD1,.,CASSESTGFIVGQYF,TGTGCCAGCAGTGAGTCGACAGGGTTCATAGTTGGGCAGTACTTC
TRBV11-2,TRBJ2-3,TRBD2,.,CASSFTSGATDTQYF,TGTGCCAGCAGCTTTACTAGCGGGGCCACAGATACGCAGTATTTT
TRBV9,TRBJ2-1,.,once,CASSAGGGYSLGNEQFF,TGTGCCAGCAGCGCTGGGGGAGGTTACAGCTTGGGCAATGAGCAGTTCTTC
TRBV4-1,TRBJ2-3,TRBD2,.,CASSQGTRGGLAGYTDTQYF,TGCGCCAGCAGCCAAGGAACAAGGGGGGGACTAGCGGGATACACAGATACGCAGTATTTT
TRBV9,TRBJ2-7,TRBD2,.,CASSVEPSGTYEQYF,TGTGCCAGCAGCGTAGAACCTAGCGGCACCTACGAGCAGTACTTC
TRBV7-6,TRBJ2-4,.,.,CASSLAPLGQINIQYF,TGTGCCAGCAGCTTGGCTCCCCTCGGACAGATAAACATTCAGTACTTC
TRBV27,TRBJ2-2,TRBD2,.,CAVQGPSIAGGGTGELFF,TGTGCTGTCCAAGGCCCGAGCATTGCGGGGGGGGGCACCGGGGAGCTGTTTTTT
TRBV6-5,TRBJ2-2,.,.,CASSYASTEAGELFF,TGTGCCAGCAGTTACGCGTCTACTGAGGCCGGGGAGCTGTTTTTT
TRBV28,TRBJ2-1,TRBD2,.,CASSFAGGDNEQFF,TGTGCCAGCAGTTTTGCGGGAGGCGACAATGAGCAGTTCTTC
TRBV28,TRBJ2-7,TRBD1,.,CASSPPGQGLYEQYF,TGTGCCAGCAGTCCACCGGGACAGGGACTCTACGAGCAGTACTTC
TRBV5-8,TRBJ2-7,TRBD2,.,CASSLEAGGISYEQYF,TGTGCCAGCAGCTTGGAGGCCGGGGGGATCTCCTACGAGCAGTACTTC
TRBV28,TRBJ2-3,TRBD1,.,CASSRRLGQGLTDTQYF,TGTGCCAGCAGTCGCCGGTTGGGACAGGGTCTCACAGATACGCAGTATTTT
TRBV5-1,TRBJ2-3,TRBD1,.,CASSDNRGMTDTQYF,TGCGCCAGCAGCGACAACAGGGGGATGACAGATACGCAGTATTTT
TRBV29-1,TRBJ2-5,TRBD1,.,CSVDHGTGEETQYF,TGCAGCGTTGATCACGGGACAGGGGAAGAGACCCAGTACTTC
TRBV6-1,TRBJ1-1,TRBD1,.,CASSDNRGTEAFF,TGTGCCAGCAGTGACAACAGGGGAACCGAAGCTTTCTTT
TRBV6-5,TRBJ2-3,.,.,CASSPDNPSTDTQYF,TGTGCCAGCAGCCCGGACAACCCTAGCACAGATACGCAGTATTTT
TRBV19,TRBJ2-7,.,.,CASSPNYSYEQYF,TGTGCCAGTAGTCCCAATTACAGTTACGAGCAGTACTTC
TRBV21-1,TRBJ1-1,.,few,CASTDDRAMNTEAFF,TGTGCCAGCACCGACGACAGGGCCATGAACACTGAAGCTTTCTTT
TRBV10-3,TRBJ2-3,.,.,CAIRSSGSSTGTQYF,TGTGCCATCAGATCGAGCGGAAGCTCCACCGGCACGCAGTATTTT
TRBV4-3,TRBJ1-2,.,.,CASSQVPGVAYGYTF,TGCGCCAGCAGCCAAGTACCGGGGGTGGCCTATGGCTACACCTTC
TRBV4-3,TRBJ2-2,.,.,CASSHAIGGLHTGELFF,TGCGCCAGCAGCCACGCCATTGGGGGCCTACACACCGGGGAGCTGTTTTTT
TRBV7-9,TRBJ2-1,.,.,CASSSRTDKYNEQFF,TGTGCCAGCAGCTCCAGGACTGACAAATACAATGAGCAGTTCTTC
TRBV10-3,TRBJ2-4,TRBD1,once,CAISGGTDPKNIQYF,TGTGCCATCAGTGGTGGGACAGATCCTAAAAACATTCAGTACTTC
TRBV7-3,TRBJ2-1,TRBD2,few,CASSKTSGTYNEQFF,TGTGCCAGCAGCAAAACTAGCGGGACTTACAATGAGCAGTTCTTC
TRBV11-1,TRBJ1-2,TRBD1,once,CASSRQGANGYTF,TGTGCCAGCAGCCGACAGGGGGCGAATGGCTACACCTTC
TRBV5-1,TRBJ1-1,TRBD1,.,CASRGAGQRIEAFF,TGCGCCAGCAGGGGGGCGGGACAGCGGATTGAAGCTTTCTTT
TRBV6-5,TRBJ1-2,.,once,CASSPTRGQSGYTF,TGTGCCAGCAGCCCCACCCGAGGACAGAGCGGCTACACCTTC
TRBV6-5,TRBJ1-3,.,.,CASSYSGQGLGNTIYF,TGTGCCAGCAGTTACTCGGGGCAGGGATTGGGAAACACCATATATTTT
TRBV9,TRBJ2-5,TRBD2,once,CASSVGFSGGGGETQYF,TGTGCCAGCAGCGTAGGGTTTAGCGGGGGGGGAGGAGAGACCCAGTACTTC
TRBV25-1,TRBJ1-4,.,few,CASSEFVAGSVNEKLFF,TGTGCCAGCAGTGAATTTGTGGCGGGGTCCGTAAATGAAAAACTGTTTTTT
TRBV27,TRBJ2-2,.,.,CASRSGGVPGELFF,TGTGCCAGCAGGAGCGGAGGGGTTCCCGGGGAGCTGTTTTTT
TRBV5-1,TRBJ2-7,TRBD1,.,CASSFRDRLLEEQYF,TGCGCCAGCAGCTTCCGGGACAGGCTCCTGGAGGAGCAGTACTTC
TRBV19,TRBJ2-3,TRBD2,.,CASSMPSGGPSDTQYF,TGTGCCAGTAGTATGCCTAGCGGGGGTCCGAGCGATACGCAGTATTTT
TRBV9,TRBJ2-3,TRBD2,.,CASSPGTIDTDTQYF,TGTGCCAGCAGCCCCGGGACTATTGACACAGATACGCAGTATTTT
TRBV10-3,TRBJ2-1,.,.,CAISESRGNNEQFF,TGTGCCATCAGTGAGTCAAGGGGAAACAATGAGCAGTTCTTC
TRBV14,TRBJ1-3,.,.,CASSQNQARSGNTIYF,TGTGCCAGCAGCCAAAATCAGGCCCGCTCTGGAAACACCATATATTTT
TRBV27,TRBJ2-7,TRBD1,.,CASSSPGQGAYEQYF,TGTGCCAGCAGTTCTCCGGGACAGGGGGCCTACGAGCAGTACTTC
TRBV9,TRBJ1-3,TRBD1,.,CASSGDSPISGNTIYF,TGTGCCAGCAGCGGGGACAGCCCAATCTCTGGAAACACCATATATTTT
TRBV27,TRBJ2-5,.,.,CASSFSGGGETQYF,TGTGCCAGCAGTTTTAGCGGAGGCGGGGAGACCCAGTACTTC
TRBV6-6,TRBJ2-3,TRBD1,few,CASSPRTGRDTQYF,TGTGCCAGCAGTCCCCGGACAGGGCGGGATACGCAGTATTTT
TRBV7-7,TRBJ1-2,.,few,CASSLGAPGGNPHYGYTF,TGTGCTAGCAGCTTAGGGGCACCGGGGGGCAATCCGCACTATGGCTACACCTTC
TRBV5-1,TRBJ1-2,TRBD1,.,CASSLTLQGAHGYTF,TGCGCCAGCAGCTTAACTCTGCAGGGGGCCCATGGCTACACCTTC
TRBV19,TRBJ2-5,TRBD2,.,CASSTGLAGEETQYF,TGTGCCAGTAGTACGGGACTAGCGGGGGAAGAGACCCAGTACTTC
TRBV6-1,TRBJ2-3,.,.,CASNPGPQRGTQYF,TGTGCCAGCAATCCCGGGCCCCAAAGGGGTACGCAGTATTTT
TRBV25-1,TRBJ1-1,.,.,CASSPQAGGNTEAFF,TGTGCCAGCAGCCCCCAGGCGGGGGGGAACACTGAAGCTTTCTTT
TRBV29-1,TRBJ2-7,TRBD1,once,CSVEDPGTGEGRLYEQYF,TGCAGCGTTGAAGATCCTGGGACAGGGGAGGGGAGACTCTACGAGCAGTACTTC
TRBV28,TRBJ1-2,TRBD1,.,CASRGLGTGGLYGYTF,TGTGCCAGCAGAGGACTTGGGACAGGTGGATTATACGGCTACACCTTC
TRBV27,TRBJ2-1,.,.,CASSLGGGATNEQFF,TGTGCCAGCAGTTTAGGTGGGGGGGCCACCAATGAGCAGTTCTTC
TRBV28,TRBJ2-3,.,.,CASSPIGRTASTDTQYF,TGTGCCAGCAGCCCAATCGGACGGACAGCTAGCACAGATACGCAGTATTTT
TRBV10-3,TRBJ2-3,TRBD2,once,CAISDSTSGGAYTQYF,TGTGCCATCAGTGATTCTACTAGCGGGGGCGCCTATACGCAGTATTTT
TRBV5-1,TRBJ2-7,TRBD1,.,CASSLVRTTGAGYEQYF,TGCGCCAGCAGCTTGGTGCGCACGACAGGGGCCGGGTACGAGCAGTACTTC
TRBV7-9,TRBJ2-7,.,few,CASSPLGGYEQYF,TGTGCCAGCAGCCCCCTGGGGGGCTACGAGCAGTACTTC
TRBV5-1,TRBJ2-5,TRBD1,.,CASSYGTGVLGETQYF,TGCGCCAGCAGTTACGGGACAGGGGTATTAGGGGAGACCCAGTACTTC